The T cell receptor (beta chain) described here comes from a study of T cells in Graves' hyperthyroidism and ophthalmopathy. Study-wide results and caveats: Most thyroid clonotypes that were expanded above 0.001 also turned up in blood.

Ophthalmopathy cases scored 3 or more on the Clinical Activity Score and 4 or more on NOSPECS grade, with duration below 3 months. Uncontrolled infection, other autoimmune disease, pregnancy or lactation excluded patients. V trimming: 0 bases; J trimming: 5 bases; junction bases outside the gene matches: 2. This CDR3 region has 14 residues. Germline V gene sequence: CDR1 GTSNPN, CDR2 SVGIG (reference sequence). RNA transcripts yielded amplified TCR beta CDR3 regions. In the first-round RT-PCR of the TCR CDR3, the HTBI primer set was used. TCRdb used MiXCR to reprocess the multiplex PCR reads, holding one entry per CDR3 protein. The sample includes 600,000 to 700,000 distinct CDR3 sequences, approximately 15% of them seen just once. As to this clonotype: Its target is unknown.

The TCR sequence derives from a woman in her forties with Graves' ophthalmopathy. The chain recombines TRBV30 with TRBJ2-7; TRBD2 agrees at 12 bases. The material sequenced was blood. The chain's CDR3 is CAWSVLAGGNEQYF. In DNA, the CDR3 is TGTGCCTGGAGTGTCCTAGCGGGAGGGAACGAGCAGTACTTC. Complete variable domain (other parts from reference TRBV30 and TRBJ2-7): SQTIHQWPATLVQPVGSPLSLECTVEGTSNPNLYWYRQAAGRGLQLLFYSVGIGQISSEVPQNLSASRPQDRQFILSSKKLLLSDSGFYLCAWSVLAGGNEQYFGPGTRLTVT.